This T cell receptor (beta chain) appears in the sequencing data of a study of blood T cell repertoires in COVID-19. Study at large: Spain, Italy and the United States supplied samples that represented acute and convalescent COVID-19. PBMCs, B-cell-depleted T cells, or T cells provided the cDNA or gDNA that made up the material.

The trim removed 0 bases at V and 9 bases at J, leaving 5 bases unmatched. Germline values: CDR1 LGHDT, CDR2 YNNKEL (reference sequence). The CDR3 sequence is 14 residues long. In the authors' methods: Reference gene primers were amplified, and this amplification served to estimate nucleated cell counts. Data came from immunoSEQ multiplex PCR; TCRdb stores just in-frame clones and leaves some out. The DNA gave D and trimming, while V, J and clone size come from that table. This table holds almost 200,000 clones, 70% to 90% found once. This clone has only a few counts. Material for sequencing was peripheral blood. The gene calls are TRBV3-1 (or the pseudogene TRBV3-2) and TRBJ1-1; 9 bases map to TRBD1. The sequence was obtained from a woman in her 70s with acute or convalescent COVID-19. In DNA, the CDR3 is TGTGCCAGCAGCCAAGACGCCGGGACAGGGAAAGCTTTCTTT. Translation gives CASSQDAGTGKAFF.